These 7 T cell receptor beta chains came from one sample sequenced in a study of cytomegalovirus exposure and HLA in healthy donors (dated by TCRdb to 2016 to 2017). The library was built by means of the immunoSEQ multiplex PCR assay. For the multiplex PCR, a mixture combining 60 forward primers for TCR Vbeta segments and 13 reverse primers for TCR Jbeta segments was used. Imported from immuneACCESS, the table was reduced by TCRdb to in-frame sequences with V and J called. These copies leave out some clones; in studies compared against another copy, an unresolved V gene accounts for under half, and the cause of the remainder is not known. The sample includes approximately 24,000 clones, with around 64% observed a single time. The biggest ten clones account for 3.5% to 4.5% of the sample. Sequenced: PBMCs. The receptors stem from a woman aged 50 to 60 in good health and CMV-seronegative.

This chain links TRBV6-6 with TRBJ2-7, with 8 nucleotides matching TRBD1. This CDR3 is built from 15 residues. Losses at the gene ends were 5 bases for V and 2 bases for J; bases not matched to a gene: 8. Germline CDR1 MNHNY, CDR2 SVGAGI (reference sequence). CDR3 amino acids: CASSDPGQATYEQYF. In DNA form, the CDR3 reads TGTGCCAGCAGTGATCCGGGACAGGCTACCTACGAGCAGTACTTC.

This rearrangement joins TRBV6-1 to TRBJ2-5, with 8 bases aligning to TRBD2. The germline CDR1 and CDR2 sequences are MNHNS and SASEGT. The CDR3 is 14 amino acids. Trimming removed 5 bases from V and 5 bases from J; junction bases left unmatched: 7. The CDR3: CASSSAGVGETQYF. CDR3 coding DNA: TGTGCCAGCAGTTCAGCGGGAGTAGGGGAGACCCAGTACTTC.

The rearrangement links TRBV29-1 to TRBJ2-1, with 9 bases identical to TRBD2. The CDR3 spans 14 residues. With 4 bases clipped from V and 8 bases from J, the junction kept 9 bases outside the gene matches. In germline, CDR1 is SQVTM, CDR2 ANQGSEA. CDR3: CSVVPGLAVHEQFF. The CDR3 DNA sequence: TGCAGCGTTGTCCCGGGACTAGCTGTCCATGAGCAGTTCTTC.

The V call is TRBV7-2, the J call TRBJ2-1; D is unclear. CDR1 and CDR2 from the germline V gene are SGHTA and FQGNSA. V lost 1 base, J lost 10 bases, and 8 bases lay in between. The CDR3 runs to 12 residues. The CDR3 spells CASSLVLREQFF. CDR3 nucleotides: TGTGCCAGCAGCTTAGTTTTGCGAGAGCAGTTCTTC.

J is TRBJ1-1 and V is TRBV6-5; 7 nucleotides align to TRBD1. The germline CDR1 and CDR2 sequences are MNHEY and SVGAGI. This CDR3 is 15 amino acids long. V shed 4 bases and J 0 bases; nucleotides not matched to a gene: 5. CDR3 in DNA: TGTGCCAGCAGTTCCTGGGACAGACTGAACACTGAAGCTTTCTTT. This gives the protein CASSSWDRLNTEAFF.

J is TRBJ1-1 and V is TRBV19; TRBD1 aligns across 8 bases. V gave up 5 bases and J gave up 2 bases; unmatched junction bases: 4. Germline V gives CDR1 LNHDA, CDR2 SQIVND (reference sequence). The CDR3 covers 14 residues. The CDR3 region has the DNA TGTGCCAGTAGTTCGGACAGGGCCAACACTGAAGCTTTCTTT. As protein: CASSSDRANTEAFF.

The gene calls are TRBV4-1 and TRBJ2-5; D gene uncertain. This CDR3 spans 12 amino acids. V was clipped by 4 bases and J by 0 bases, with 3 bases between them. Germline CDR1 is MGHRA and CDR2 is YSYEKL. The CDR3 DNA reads TGCGCCAGCAGCCCCAACCAAGAGACCCAGTACTTC. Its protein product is CASSPNQETQYF.